The present T cell receptor (beta chain) was sequenced within a study of T cell responses to AZD1222 COVID-19 vaccine. Study-wide results and caveats: Clonal diversity was possibly underestimated, and the donors were mostly white British, with more females.

A word on this clone: The antigen is not known.

Germline V gene lookup returns CDR1 MNHNS and CDR2 SASEGT. The CDR3 is made up of 13 amino acids. The V gene lost 1 base and the J gene lost 2 bases, with 6 bases spanning the gap. Sequencing was performed with immunoSEQ multiplex PCR; in TCRdb, only in-frame clones are kept and a portion is missing. The data show approximately 60,000 clones, 86% seen once. This clonotype was obtained from an adult who received the AZD1222 COVID-19 vaccine. The chain uses TRBV6-1 and TRBJ2-7; D may be TRBD1 (5 bases). This sample comprised peripheral blood, obtained 28 days after the second AZD1222 dose. This chain's CDR3 is CASSEVRAYEQYF. CDR3 nucleotides: TGTGCCAGCAGTGAAGTCAGGGCCTACGAGCAGTACTTC.